This T cell receptor (beta chain) appears in the sequencing data of a study of tumour-infiltrating T cells in Burkitt lymphoma. Study in general: All epidemiological Burkitt lymphoma subtypes were represented in the cohort. Productive clonality predicted overall and progression-free survival. Study-wide findings and caveats: Several public clonotypes were shared across many Burkitt lymphoma patients.

This CDR3 spans 14 amino acids. CDR1 is SGHTS, CDR2 YDEGEE, per germline. V was cut by 2 bases and J by 4 bases, with 12 bases left in between. Comments on this clone: Its antigen is not identified.

The assay was immunoSEQ multiplex PCR, and TCRdb's table has in-frame clones only and misses some. The sample carries more than 40,000 clones, roughly 31% recorded once. This sequence joins TRBV5-8 and TRBJ1-1; D call uncertain. What was sequenced was tumor tissue. This clonotype was obtained from a human donor with Burkitt lymphoma. The CDR3, as DNA: TGTGCCAGCAGCTTTCAGACATACGGCACTGAAGCTTTCTTT. Encoded protein: CASSFQTYGTEAFF. Combining the CDR3 with reference TRBV5-8 and TRBJ1-1 gives the whole variable domain EAGVTQSPTHLIKTRGQQATLRCSPISGHTSVYWYQQALGLGLQFLLWYDEGEERNRGNFPPRFSGRQFPNYSSELNVNALELEDSALYLCASSFQTYGTEAFFGQGTRLTVV.